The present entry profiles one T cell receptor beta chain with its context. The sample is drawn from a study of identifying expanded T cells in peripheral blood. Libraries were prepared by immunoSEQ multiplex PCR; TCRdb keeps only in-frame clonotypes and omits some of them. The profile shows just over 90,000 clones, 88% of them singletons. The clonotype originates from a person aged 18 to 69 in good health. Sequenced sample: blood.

The CDR3 loop reads CASSPSGSGTGELFF. Here the CDR3 DNA reads TGTGCCAGCAGCCCCTCCGGGAGTGGGACCGGGGAGCTGTTTTTT. J is TRBJ2-2 and V is TRBV7-7; maybe TRBD2 (6 bases). CDR1 SSHAT and CDR2 FNYEAQ come from the germline V gene (reference sequence). CDR3 length: 15 amino acids. V was pared by 5 bases and J by 5 bases, with 15 bases between.